These T cell receptor beta chains were read from a single sample in a study of blood T cell repertoires in COVID-19. Only in-frame clones appear in the TCRdb table, and some are missing; sequencing was by immunoSEQ multiplex PCR. The sample shows hundreds of thousands of clones, 75% to 90% of them seen only once. The specimen was peripheral blood. All receptors derive from a young woman with acute or convalescent COVID-19. Both conserved end residues are part of each CDR3. The D gene is left open where the match is weak. Rows may omit the clone size; those that give it use once, few, many or a size class.

clone_size	j_call	v_call	d_call	cdr3_aa	cdr3_nt
once	TRBJ2-2	TRBV9	TRBD1	CASSLRTGNFAGELFF	TGTGCCAGCAGCTTAAGGACAGGGAATTTTGCCGGGGAGCTGTTTTTT
NA	TRBJ1-2	TRBV7-2	NA	CASRGSSGDWSYGYTF	TGTGCCAGCAGGGGATCGTCGGGGGACTGGAGCTATGGCTACACCTTC
NA	TRBJ2-3	TRBV3-1/TRBV3-2	TRBD2	CASSLAGGSTDTQYF	TGTGCCAGCAGCCTAGCGGGGGGAAGCACAGATACGCAGTATTTT
NA	TRBJ2-2	TRBV5-5	NA	CASSLVVTGPTGELFF	TGTGCCAGCAGCTTGGTAGTGACAGGACCCACCGGGGAGCTGTTTTTT
NA	TRBJ1-5	TRBV10-3	TRBD1	CAISNQGQGEPQHF	TGTGCCATCAGTAACCAGGGCCAGGGGGAGCCCCAGCATTTT
NA	TRBJ1-6	TRBV24-1	NA	CATSDSGQNPNSPLHF	TGTGCCACCAGTGATTCTGGACAGAACCCTAATTCACCCCTCCACTTT
NA	TRBJ1-1	TRBV5-1	NA	CASSFLVNTEAFF	TGCGCCAGCAGCTTTCTTGTGAACACTGAAGCTTTCTTT
once	TRBJ1-1	TRBV19	NA	CASSMGTMGGLNTEAFF	TGTGCCAGTAGTATGGGGACGATGGGAGGATTGAACACTGAAGCTTTCTTT
NA	TRBJ1-4	TRBV28	NA	CASSDPLGATNEKLFF	TGTGCCAGCAGTGACCCTTTGGGAGCAACTAATGAAAAACTGTTTTTT
NA	TRBJ1-1	TRBV12-5	TRBD1	CASGSGTDLNTEAFF	TGTGCTAGTGGCTCCGGGACAGATTTGAACACTGAAGCTTTCTTT
once	TRBJ2-1	TRBV19	NA	CASSIDPGNEQFF	TGTGCCAGTAGTATAGATCCCGGCAATGAGCAGTTCTTC
NA	TRBJ2-7	TRBV5-6	NA	CASSRHGGAYEQYF	TGTGCCAGCAGCAGACATGGAGGGGCCTACGAGCAGTACTTC
NA	TRBJ1-2	TRBV29-1	NA	CSVETHLDINYGYTF	TGCAGCGTTGAAACACACCTTGATATTAATTATGGCTACACCTTC
NA	TRBJ1-3	TRBV27	NA	CASRPNFTPSGNTIYF	TGTGCCAGCAGGCCGAACTTCACCCCTTCTGGAAACACCATATATTTT
NA	TRBJ2-6	TRBV5-4	TRBD1	CASSTATGGAGANVLTF	TGTGCCAGCAGCACGGCGACAGGGGGCGCTGGGGCCAACGTCCTGACTTTC
NA	TRBJ1-4	TRBV24-1	NA	CATSDSTSLGEKLFF	TGTGCCACCAGTGATTCTACTAGCCTGGGTGAAAAACTGTTTTTT
NA	TRBJ1-3	TRBV7-7	TRBD1	CASSPPPGGSSGNTIYF	TGTGCCAGCAGCCCCCCCCCAGGGGGCAGCTCTGGAAACACCATATATTTT
NA	TRBJ1-4	TRBV7-6	TRBD1	CASSPTGTGNEKLFF	TGTGCCAGCAGCCCGACGGGGACAGGGAATGAAAAACTGTTTTTT
NA	TRBJ1-2	TRBV5-4	NA	CASSLFLGGDGYTF	TGTGCCAGCAGCTTGTTCCTCGGGGGGGATGGCTACACCTTC
NA	TRBJ2-3	TRBV14	NA	CASSQDTEGTDTQYF	TGTGCCAGCAGCCAAGATACAGAGGGAACAGATACGCAGTATTTT
NA	TRBJ1-4	TRBV18	NA	CASSPARSSEKLFF	TGTGCCAGCTCACCGGCGCGGTCCTCTGAAAAACTGTTTTTT
NA	TRBJ2-3	TRBV5-1	TRBD2	CASSLIAGGPSSTDTQYF	TGCGCCAGCAGCCTCATAGCGGGGGGCCCCTCTAGCACAGATACGCAGTATTTT
NA	TRBJ1-1	TRBV29-1	NA	CSASGHLNTEAFF	TGCAGCGCCTCGGGACACCTGAACACTGAAGCTTTCTTT
NA	TRBJ1-6	TRBV14	NA	CASSQERKAGNSPLHF	TGTGCCAGCAGCCAAGAAAGGAAGGCAGGCAATTCACCCCTCCACTTT
NA	TRBJ1-2	TRBV20-1	NA	CSASSDYGYTF	TGCAGTGCTAGTTCAGACTATGGCTACACCTTC
NA	TRBJ1-2	TRBV2	TRBD1	CASRSTGGYGYTF	TGTGCCAGCAGATCGACAGGGGGCTATGGCTACACCTTC
NA	TRBJ2-7	TRBV5-6	NA	CASSFMREQYF	TGTGCCAGCAGCTTTATGAGAGAGCAGTACTTC
NA	TRBJ1-4	TRBV10-3	NA	CAISEVGGRNEKLFF	TGTGCCATCAGTGAGGTGGGGGGGAGAAATGAAAAACTGTTTTTT
NA	TRBJ2-7	TRBV24-1	TRBD1	CATSDGVQGDYEQYF	TGTGCCACCAGTGATGGGGTTCAGGGGGACTACGAGCAGTACTTC
NA	TRBJ1-1	TRBV5-1	NA	CASSLGQAYTEAFF	TGCGCCAGCAGCTTGGGGCAGGCCTACACTGAAGCTTTCTTT
NA	TRBJ1-1	TRBV11-3	NA	CASSSRTGKAFF	TGTGCCAGCAGCTCGCGGACCGGGAAAGCTTTCTTT
NA	TRBJ1-5	TRBV2	TRBD1	CASSNGQVHQPQHF	TGTGCCAGCAGTAATGGACAGGTCCATCAGCCCCAGCATTTT
NA	TRBJ2-1	TRBV9	TRBD2	CASSPLATSGGGEQFF	TGTGCCAGCAGCCCCCTTGCCACTAGCGGGGGAGGTGAGCAGTTCTTC
few	TRBJ1-5	TRBV15	NA	CATSSKQGQHF	TGTGCCACCAGCAGTAAACAGGGTCAGCATTTT
NA	TRBJ2-3	TRBV12-3/TRBV12-4	TRBD1	CASSPTRTGTQYF	TGTGCCAGCAGTCCAACCCGGACAGGTACGCAGTATTTT
NA	TRBJ1-2	TRBV30	NA	CAWAHAGGYTF	TGTGCCTGGGCTCACGCGGGGGGCTACACCTTC
NA	TRBJ2-7	TRBV12-5	TRBD1	CASAEGADEQYF	TGTGCTAGTGCCGAGGGGGCGGACGAGCAGTACTTC